Sequencing of this TCR beta chain was carried out in a study of control samples from healthy donors and cancer patients. The CDR3 length is 13 residues. The V gene's germline CDR1 is LNHDA and CDR2 SQIVND (reference sequence). Trimming pared 4 bases from V and 2 bases from J, leaving 8 bases between. Only in-frame clones appear in the TCRdb table, and some are missing; sequencing was by immunoSEQ multiplex PCR. The sample contains about 160,000 clones, over 85% of which appear only once. V is TRBV19 and J is TRBJ1-2, with no clear D. This TCR derives from a woman between 40 and 55 years old in good health. Sequencing was done on a sample of blood. For the CDR3, the DNA is TGTGCCAGTAGTACCGTCCCAAACTATGGCTACACCTTC. As protein: CASSTVPNYGYTF.